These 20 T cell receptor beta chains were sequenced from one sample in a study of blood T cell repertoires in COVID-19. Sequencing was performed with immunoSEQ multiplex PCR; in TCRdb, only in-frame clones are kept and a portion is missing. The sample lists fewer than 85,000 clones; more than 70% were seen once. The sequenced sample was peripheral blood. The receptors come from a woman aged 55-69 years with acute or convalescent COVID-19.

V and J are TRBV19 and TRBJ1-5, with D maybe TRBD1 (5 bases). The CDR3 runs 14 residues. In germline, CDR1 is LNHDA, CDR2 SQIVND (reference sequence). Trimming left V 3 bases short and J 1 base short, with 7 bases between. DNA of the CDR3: TGTGCCAGTAGTATCCGGGGGAGCAATCAGCCCCAGCATTTT. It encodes CASSIRGSNQPQHF.

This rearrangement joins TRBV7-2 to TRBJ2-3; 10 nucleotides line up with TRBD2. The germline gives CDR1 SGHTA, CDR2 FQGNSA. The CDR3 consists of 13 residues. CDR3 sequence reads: CAAQREGPDTQYF. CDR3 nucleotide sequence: TGTGCAGCGCAGCGGGAGGGCCCTGATACGCAGTATTTT.

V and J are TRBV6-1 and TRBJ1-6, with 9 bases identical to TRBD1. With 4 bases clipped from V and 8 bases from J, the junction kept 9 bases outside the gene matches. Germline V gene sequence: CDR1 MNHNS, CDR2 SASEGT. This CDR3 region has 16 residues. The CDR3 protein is CASSALQGAGYSPLHF. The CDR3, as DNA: TGTGCCAGCAGTGCCCTACAGGGGGCGGGTTATTCACCCCTCCACTTT.

CDR3 DNA sequence: TGTGCCAGCAGCCCCATGGGGGGGGCGGCCGAGACCCAGTACTTC. Translation: CASSPMGGAAETQYF. The chain couples TRBV11-3 to TRBJ2-5, with D perhaps TRBD2 (7 bases). The CDR3 length is 15 residues. Germline CDR1 and CDR2: SGHNT and YENEEA. The V end lost 5 bases, the J end lost 5 bases, and 18 bases lay between the germline ends.

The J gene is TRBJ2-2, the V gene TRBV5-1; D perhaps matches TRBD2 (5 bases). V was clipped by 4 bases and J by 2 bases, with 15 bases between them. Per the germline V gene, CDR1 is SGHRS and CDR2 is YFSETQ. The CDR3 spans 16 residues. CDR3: CASSLNPSGNTGELFF. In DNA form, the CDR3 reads TGCGCCAGCAGCCTGAATCCAAGCGGCAACACCGGGGAGCTGTTTTTT.

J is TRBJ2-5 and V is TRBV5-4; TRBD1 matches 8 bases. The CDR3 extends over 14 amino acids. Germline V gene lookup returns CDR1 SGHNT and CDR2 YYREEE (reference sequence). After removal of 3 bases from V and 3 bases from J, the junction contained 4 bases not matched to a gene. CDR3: CASSWDRSEETQYF. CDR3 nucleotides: TGTGCCAGCAGCTGGGACAGGAGTGAAGAGACCCAGTACTTC. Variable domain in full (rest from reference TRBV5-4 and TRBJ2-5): ETGVTQSPTHLIKTRGQQVTLRCSSQSGHNTVSWYQQALGQGPQFIFQYYREEENGRGNFPPRFSGLQFPNYSSELNVNALELDDSALYLCASSWDRSEETQYFGPGTRLLVL.

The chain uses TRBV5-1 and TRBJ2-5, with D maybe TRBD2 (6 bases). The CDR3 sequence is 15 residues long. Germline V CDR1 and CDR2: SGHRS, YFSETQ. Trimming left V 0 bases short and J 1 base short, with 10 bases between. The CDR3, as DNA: TGCGCCAGCAGCTTGGCGGGGACTTCCCAAGAGACCCAGTACTTC. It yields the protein CASSLAGTSQETQYF.

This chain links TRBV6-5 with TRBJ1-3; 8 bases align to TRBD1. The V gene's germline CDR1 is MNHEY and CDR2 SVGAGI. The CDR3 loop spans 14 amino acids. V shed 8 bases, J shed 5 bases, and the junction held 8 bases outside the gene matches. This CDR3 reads CASRTGMKRNTIYF. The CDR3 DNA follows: TGTGCCAGCCGGACAGGGATGAAAAGAAACACCATATATTTT.

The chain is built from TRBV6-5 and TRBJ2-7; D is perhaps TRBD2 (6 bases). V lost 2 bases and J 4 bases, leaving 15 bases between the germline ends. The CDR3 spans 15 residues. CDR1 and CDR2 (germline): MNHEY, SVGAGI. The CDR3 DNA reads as TGTGCCAGCAGTTACGCTCGGAGGGGAGGATACGAGCAGTACTTC. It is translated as CASSYARRGGYEQYF.

The CDR3 nucleotides read TGTGCTAGTGGTCTAGACACGGGAGGAACCTCCGAGCAGTACTTC. Its translation is CASGLDTGGTSEQYF. This sequence joins TRBV12-5 and TRBJ2-7, with 7 bases that match TRBD2. In germline, CDR1 is LGHNT, CDR2 FRNRAP. There are 15 residues in the CDR3. V was clipped by 5 bases and J by 6 bases; unmatched bases: 13.

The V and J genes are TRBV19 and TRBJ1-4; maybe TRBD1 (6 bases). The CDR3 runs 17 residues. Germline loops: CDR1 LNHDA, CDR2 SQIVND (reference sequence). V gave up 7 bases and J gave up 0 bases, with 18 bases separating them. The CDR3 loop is CASKARTGLATNEKLFF. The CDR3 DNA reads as TGTGCCAGTAAGGCACGTACAGGGCTTGCAACTAATGAAAAACTGTTTTTT.

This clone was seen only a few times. The CDR3 nucleotides read TGTGCCAGCAGCTCGACAGGGCCCAATCAGCCCCAGCATTTT. This gives the protein CASSSTGPNQPQHF. The rearrangement uses TRBV6-5 and TRBJ1-5; 7 bases fit TRBD1. The germline CDR1 and CDR2 sequences are MNHEY and SVGAGI. This CDR3 spans 14 amino acids. V shed 6 bases and J 3 bases; nucleotides not matched to a gene: 5.

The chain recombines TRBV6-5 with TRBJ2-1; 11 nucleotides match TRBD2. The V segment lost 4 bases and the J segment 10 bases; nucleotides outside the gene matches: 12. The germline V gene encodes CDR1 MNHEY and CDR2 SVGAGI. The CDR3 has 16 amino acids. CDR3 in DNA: TGTGCCAGCAGTTCCGTCCAGCTAGCGGGGGGTGGGGAGCAGTTCTTC. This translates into CASSSVQLAGGGEQFF.

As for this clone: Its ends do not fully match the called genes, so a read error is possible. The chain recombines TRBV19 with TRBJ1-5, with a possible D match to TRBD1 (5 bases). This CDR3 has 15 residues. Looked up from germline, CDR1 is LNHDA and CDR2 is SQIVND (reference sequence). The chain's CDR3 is CASRGGGAGHQPQHF. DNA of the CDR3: TGTGCCAGTAGGGGGGGAGGGGCAGGTCATCAACCCCAGCATTTT.

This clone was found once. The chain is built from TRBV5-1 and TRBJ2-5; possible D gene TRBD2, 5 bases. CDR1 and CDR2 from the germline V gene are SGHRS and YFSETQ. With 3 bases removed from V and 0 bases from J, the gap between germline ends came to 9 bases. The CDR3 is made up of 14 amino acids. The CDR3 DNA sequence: TGCGCCAGCAGCTACCCGGACTACCAAGAGACCCAGTACTTC. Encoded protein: CASSYPDYQETQYF.

CDR3 bases: TGTGCCAGCAGCTTACGAATCGAGTCGCGAAAAGCTTTCTTT. It yields the protein CASSLRIESRKAFF. The chain links TRBV11-2 to TRBJ1-1, with D unclear. Trimming left V 2 bases short and J 9 bases short, with 16 bases between. Germline CDR1 reads SGHAT; CDR2 reads FQNNGV. This CDR3 is 14 amino acids long.

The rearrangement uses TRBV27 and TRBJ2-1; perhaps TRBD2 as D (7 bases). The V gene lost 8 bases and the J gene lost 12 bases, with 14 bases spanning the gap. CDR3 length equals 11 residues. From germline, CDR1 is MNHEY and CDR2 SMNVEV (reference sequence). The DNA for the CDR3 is TGTGCCAGCGCGAGGGAGGGGGGGCAGTTCTTC. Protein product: CASAREGGQFF.

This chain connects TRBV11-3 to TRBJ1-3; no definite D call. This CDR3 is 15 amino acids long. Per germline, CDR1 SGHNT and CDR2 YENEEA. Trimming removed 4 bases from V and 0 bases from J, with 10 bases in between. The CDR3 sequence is CASSSDPVSGNTIYF. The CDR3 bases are TGTGCCAGCAGCTCAGATCCGGTCTCTGGAAACACCATATATTTT.

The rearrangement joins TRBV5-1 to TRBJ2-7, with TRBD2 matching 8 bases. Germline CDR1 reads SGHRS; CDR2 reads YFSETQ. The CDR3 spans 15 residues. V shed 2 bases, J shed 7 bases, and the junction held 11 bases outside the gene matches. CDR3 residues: CASSFSGAPQGEQYF. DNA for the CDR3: TGCGCCAGCAGCTTTAGCGGGGCACCCCAGGGGGAGCAGTACTTC. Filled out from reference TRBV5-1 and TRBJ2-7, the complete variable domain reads KAGVTQTPRYLIKTRGQQVTLSCSPISGHRSVSWYQQTPGQGLQFLFEYFSETQRNKGNFPGRFSGRQFSNSRSEMNVSTLELGDSALYLCASSFSGAPQGEQYFGPGTRLTVT.

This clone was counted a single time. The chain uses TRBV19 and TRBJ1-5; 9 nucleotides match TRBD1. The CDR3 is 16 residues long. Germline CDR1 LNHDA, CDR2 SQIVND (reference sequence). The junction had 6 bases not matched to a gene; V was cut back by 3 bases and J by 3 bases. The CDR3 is CASSIGTGRNNQPQHF. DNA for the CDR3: TGTGCCAGTAGTATCGGGACAGGGAGGAACAATCAGCCCCAGCATTTT.